The 22 T cell receptor beta chains presented below share a single source sample, sequenced in a study of T cells after yellow fever vaccination. TCRdb fed the 5' RACE reads into MiXCR, producing one record per CDR3 protein. Here the sample spans hundreds of thousands of distinct CDR3 sequences, roughly 8.4% being singletons. Here the sequenced sample was PBMCs, taken roughly 46 days after the first yellow fever vaccination. These receptors were taken from a man aged 18 to 30 who received the YFV17D yellow fever vaccine.

The chain carries TRBV4-3 and TRBJ1-3, with D hard to call. Germline V gives CDR1 LGHNA, CDR2 YSLEER. V was pared by 0 bases and J by 0 bases, with 6 bases between. There are 15 residues in the CDR3. CDR3 in amino acids: CASSQDWYSGNTIYF. CDR3 sequence (DNA): TGCGCCAGCAGCCAAGATTGGTACTCTGGAAACACCATATATTTT.

This clonotype was counted between two and nine times. The rearrangement uses TRBV30 and TRBJ1-1; D gene ambiguous. Per the germline V gene, CDR1 is GTSNPN and CDR2 is SVGIG (reference sequence). This CDR3 contains 12 residues. V lost 3 bases to trimming and J lost 6 bases, with 11 bases between them. In DNA, the CDR3 is TGTGCCTGGAGGTCTGTGGGTTCTGAAGCTTTCTTT. This codes for CAWRSVGSEAFF.

This chain connects TRBV7-9 to TRBJ2-3; 9 nucleotides agree with TRBD1. Germline V lookup: CDR1 SEHNR, CDR2 FQNEAQ (reference sequence). V shed 4 bases, J shed 4 bases, and the junction held 6 bases outside the gene matches. The CDR3 length is 15 residues. CDR3: CASSSRDRVSDTQYF. The CDR3 coding sequence is TGTGCCAGCAGCTCCCGGGACAGGGTTTCAGATACGCAGTATTTT. Looking up the rest from reference TRBV7-9 and TRBJ2-3 gives the full variable domain: DTGVSQNPRHKITKRGQNVTFRCDPISEHNRLYWYRQTLGQGPEFLTYFQNEAQLEKSRLLSDRFSAERPKGSFSTLEIQRTEQGDSAMYLCASSSRDRVSDTQYFGPGTRLTVL.

This clonotype was observed a few times. The chain carries TRBV14 and TRBJ1-1, with D perhaps matching TRBD1 (5 bases). CDR3 length: 18 amino acids. The V gene lost 1 base and the J gene lost 2 bases, with 20 bases spanning the gap. Germline V gene lookup returns CDR1 SGHDN and CDR2 FVKESK. CDR3 nucleotides: TGTGCCAGCAGCCAAGGAACCGCCCCATGGGGGGACAACACTGAAGCTTTCTTT. It is translated as CASSQGTAPWGDNTEAFF.

V and J are TRBV7-6 and TRBJ1-1, with D possibly matching TRBD1 (5 bases). CDR1 and CDR2 (germline): SGHVS, FNYEAQ. This CDR3 is built from 17 residues. V lost 3 bases, J lost 0 bases, and 17 bases lay in between. CDR3 residues: CASSFAPGHGMNTEAFF. The DNA of the CDR3 is TGTGCCAGCAGCTTCGCCCCAGGGCACGGGATGAACACTGAAGCTTTCTTT.

This clonotype has more than one count but fewer than ten. This chain connects TRBV19 to TRBJ2-2; 9 positions agree with TRBD1. CDR3 length: 15 residues. V dropped 6 bases and J dropped 5; count of bases not matched to a gene: 7. Germline CDR1 and CDR2: LNHDA and SQIVND (reference sequence). The CDR3: CASRRGQGETGELFF. CDR3 DNA sequence: TGTGCCAGTAGGAGGGGACAGGGAGAGACCGGGGAGCTGTTTTTT.

CDR3 nucleotides: TGTGCCAGCATATCCGGGACCTCCTACGAGCAGTACGTC. It translates to CASISGTSYEQYV. The V gene is TRBV6-2 or TRBV6-3, the J gene TRBJ2-7, with D perhaps matching TRBD1 or TRBD2 (5 bases each). Trimming took off 7 bases at V and 0 bases at J, with 10 bases between the two ends. The CDR3 contains 13 residues. The V gene's germline CDR1 is MNHEY and CDR2 SVGEGT.

In its sample, this clonotype was seen a few times. This chain connects TRBV5-8 to TRBJ1-2; TRBD1 agrees at 7 bases. This CDR3 region has 16 residues. The V gene's germline CDR1 is SGHTS and CDR2 YDEGEE. The V gene end was trimmed by 1 base and the J gene end by 2 bases; junction bases not matched to a gene: 8. CDR3 sequence: CASSLSAGGTNYGYTF. The DNA of the CDR3 is TGTGCCAGCAGCTTGTCGGCAGGGGGGACCAACTATGGCTACACCTTC.

The V and J genes are TRBV4-2 and TRBJ1-6, with TRBD1 identical over 7 bases. J lost 8 bases, V lost 4 bases, and 14 bases had no gene match. The CDR3 spans 17 residues. The V gene's germline CDR1 is LGHNA and CDR2 YNFKEQ. CDR3 nucleotide sequence: TGTGCCAGCAGCCGCCGAGGGACAGTCGGCGATGATTCACCCCTCCACTTT. The encoded protein is CASSRRGTVGDDSPLHF.

The chain recombines TRBV10-1 with TRBJ2-5; weak D call: TRBD1 (5 bases). Between the trimmed V and J ends, which lost 0 bases and 1 base, there was a span of 12 bases. The CDR3 has 16 residues. Per germline, CDR1 WNHNN and CDR2 SYGVQD (reference sequence). The CDR3 nucleotides read TGCGCCAGCAGTGAGTCCAAAGGGGCACCCCAAGAGACCCAGTACTTC. Amino acids: CASSESKGAPQETQYF.

This clonotype was seen ten or more times. CDR3 in DNA: TGTGCCAGCCAGACGCAGGGCTGGGGGGGTGAGCAGTTCTTC. This codes for CASQTQGWGGEQFF. The chain employs TRBV5-5 and TRBJ2-1; 7 positions match TRBD2. CDR3 length: 14 residues. The germline V gene encodes CDR1 SGHKS and CDR2 YYEKEE (reference sequence). V trimming: 7 bases; J trimming: 9 bases; junction bases outside the gene matches: 13.

This clonotype was counted only a few times. V is TRBV20-1 and J is TRBJ2-5, with 7 bases fitting TRBD2. The CDR3 consists of 15 residues. Germline values: CDR1 DFQATT, CDR2 SNEGSKA (reference sequence). V shed 3 bases and J 5 bases; nucleotides not matched to a gene: 12. The DNA for the CDR3 is TGCAGTGCTAGGGGTCTAGCGGAGCGGTGGGAGACCCAGTACTTC. This encodes CSARGLAERWETQYF.

This clonotype was recorded a few times. The chain joins TRBV20-1 to TRBJ2-7, with TRBD1 as a possible D gene (5 bases). The V end lost 6 bases, the J end lost 1 base, and 19 bases lay between the germline ends. Looked up from germline, CDR1 is DFQATT and CDR2 is SNEGSKA (reference sequence). CDR3 size: 15 residues. CDR3 nucleotide sequence: TGCAGTGCAGGCCCAGGGTACTCCTCTTCCTACGAGCAGTACTTC. Translated, it gives CSAGPGYSSSYEQYF.

This clonotype was seen more than once but under ten times. The chain has TRBV28 and TRBJ1-2, with a weak D call TRBD1 (5 bases). V was cut by 6 bases and J by 3 bases, with 17 bases left in between. CDR3 length: 15 amino acids. Germline CDR1 MDHEN, CDR2 SYDVKM. Here the CDR3 reads CASSIGRGADYGYTF. DNA for the CDR3: TGTGCCAGCAGCATTGGGAGGGGCGCAGACTATGGCTACACCTTC.

The chain couples TRBV5-1 to TRBJ2-7, with TRBD1 identical over 9 bases. This CDR3 has 18 amino acids. V gave up 4 bases and J gave up 3 bases; unmatched junction bases: 17. Germline CDR1 SGHRS, CDR2 YFSETQ. The CDR3 sequence: CASSPHPGTGQGFYEQYF. In DNA, the CDR3 is TGCGCCAGCAGCCCACATCCCGGAACGGGACAGGGATTCTACGAGCAGTACTTC.

This chain links TRBV6-1 with TRBJ1-1, with 7 bases identical to TRBD1. V shed 1 base, J shed 1 base, and the junction held 0 bases outside the gene matches. The V gene's germline CDR1 is MNHNS and CDR2 SASEGT. The CDR3 extends over 14 amino acids. The CDR3 loop is CASSEGTGNTEAFF. In DNA form, the CDR3 reads TGTGCCAGCAGTGAAGGGACAGGGAACACTGAAGCTTTCTTT.

This clonotype showed up just once. This chain links TRBV5-5 with TRBJ1-1, with D possibly matching TRBD1 (5 bases). CDR3 length equals 13 residues. Trimming removed 6 bases at V and 1 base at J, with 10 bases between. Germline lookup yields CDR1 SGHKS and CDR2 YYEKEE (reference sequence). The DNA of the CDR3 is TGTGCCAGCAACTGGGGACGGAACACTGAAGCTTTCTTT. This codes for CASNWGRNTEAFF.

This chain links TRBV7-2 with TRBJ1-3; D unresolved. V was shortened by 1 base and J by 8 bases, with 15 bases between the two germline ends. CDR1 and CDR2 from the germline V gene are SGHTA and FQGNSA. The CDR3 covers 15 residues. CDR3 amino acids: CASSLGLGSWDTIYF. The CDR3, as DNA: TGTGCCAGCAGCTTAGGTCTGGGCTCGTGGGACACCATATATTTT.

The chain carries TRBV5-3 and TRBJ2-1, with TRBD1 matching 10 bases. TRBV5-3 is annotated as an ORF whose role is uncertain. The CDR3 extends over 14 amino acids. The J segment lost 8 bases and the V segment lost 9 bases, leaving 11 bases of the junction unmatched. This CDR3 reads CAMGPGTGVHEQFF. The CDR3 bases are TGTGCCATGGGCCCTGGGACAGGGGTCCATGAGCAGTTCTTC.

The chain uses TRBV5-1 and TRBJ2-3; D not resolved. Germline assignment: CDR1 SGHRS and CDR2 YFSETQ. Deletions cut 1 base from V and 6 bases from J, with 18 bases between. The CDR3 is 16 amino acids. The CDR3 sequence is CASSLRAKQKDDTQYF. For the CDR3, the DNA is TGCGCCAGCAGCTTGAGGGCCAAACAGAAGGACGATACGCAGTATTTT.

In its sample, this clonotype was seen a few times. CDR3: CSAKGNNSPLHF. The CDR3 DNA reads as TGCAGTGCTAAGGGGAATAATTCACCCCTCCACTTT. The chain couples TRBV20-1 to TRBJ1-6, with D maybe TRBD1 (5 bases). The CDR3 runs 12 residues. Trimming took 4 bases from V and 5 from J, leaving 6 bases between them. Looked up from germline, CDR1 is DFQATT and CDR2 is SNEGSKA (reference sequence).

This clonotype was observed a handful of times. The V and J genes are TRBV5-1 and TRBJ2-5; D is perhaps TRBD1 (5 bases). Between the trimmed V and J ends, which lost 5 bases and 0 bases, there was a span of 11 bases. This CDR3 region has 14 residues. CDR1 and CDR2 from the germline V gene are SGHRS and YFSETQ. The CDR3 spells CASRQETYQETQYF. In DNA, the CDR3 is TGCGCCAGCAGACAGGAGACGTACCAAGAGACCCAGTACTTC.